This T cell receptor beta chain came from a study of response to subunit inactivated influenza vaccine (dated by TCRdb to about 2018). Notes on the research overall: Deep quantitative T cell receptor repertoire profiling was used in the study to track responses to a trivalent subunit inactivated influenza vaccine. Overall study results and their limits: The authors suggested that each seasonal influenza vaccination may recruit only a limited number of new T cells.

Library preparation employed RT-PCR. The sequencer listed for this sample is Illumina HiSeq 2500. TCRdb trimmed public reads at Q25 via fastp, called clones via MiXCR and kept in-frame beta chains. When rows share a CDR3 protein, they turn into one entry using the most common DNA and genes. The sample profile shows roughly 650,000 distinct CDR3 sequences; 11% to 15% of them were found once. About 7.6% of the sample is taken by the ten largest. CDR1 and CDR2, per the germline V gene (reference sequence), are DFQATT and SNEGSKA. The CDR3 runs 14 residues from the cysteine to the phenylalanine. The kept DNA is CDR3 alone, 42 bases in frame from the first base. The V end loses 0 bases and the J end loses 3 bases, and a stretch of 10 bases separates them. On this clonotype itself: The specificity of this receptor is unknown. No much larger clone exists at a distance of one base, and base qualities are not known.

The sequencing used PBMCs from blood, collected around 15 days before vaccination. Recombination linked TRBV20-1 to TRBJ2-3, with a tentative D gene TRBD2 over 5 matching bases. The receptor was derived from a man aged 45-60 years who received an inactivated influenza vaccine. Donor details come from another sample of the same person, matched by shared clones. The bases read TGCAGTGCTAGAGACCCGGACTGGACAGATACGCAGTATTTT. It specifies CSARDPDWTDTQYF.